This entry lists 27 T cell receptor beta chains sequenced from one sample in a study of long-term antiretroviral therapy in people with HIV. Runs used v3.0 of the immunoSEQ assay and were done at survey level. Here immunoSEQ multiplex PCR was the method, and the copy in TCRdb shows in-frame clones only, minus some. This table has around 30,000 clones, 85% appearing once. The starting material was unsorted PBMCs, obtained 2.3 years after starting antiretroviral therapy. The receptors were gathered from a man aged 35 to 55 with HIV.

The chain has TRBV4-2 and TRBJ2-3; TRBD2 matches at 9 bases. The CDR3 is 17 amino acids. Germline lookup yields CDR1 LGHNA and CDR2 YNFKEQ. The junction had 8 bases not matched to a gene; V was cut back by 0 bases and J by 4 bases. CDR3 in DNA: TGTGCCAGCAGCCAAGATGGTAGCGGGGGCGGGGCAGATACGCAGTATTTT. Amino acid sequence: CASSQDGSGGGADTQYF.

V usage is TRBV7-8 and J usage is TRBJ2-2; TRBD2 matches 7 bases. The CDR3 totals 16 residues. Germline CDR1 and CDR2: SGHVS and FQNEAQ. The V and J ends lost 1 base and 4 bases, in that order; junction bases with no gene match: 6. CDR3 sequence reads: CASSLVLGGSTGELFF. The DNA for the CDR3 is TGTGCCAGCAGCTTAGTTTTGGGCGGGAGCACCGGGGAGCTGTTTTTT.

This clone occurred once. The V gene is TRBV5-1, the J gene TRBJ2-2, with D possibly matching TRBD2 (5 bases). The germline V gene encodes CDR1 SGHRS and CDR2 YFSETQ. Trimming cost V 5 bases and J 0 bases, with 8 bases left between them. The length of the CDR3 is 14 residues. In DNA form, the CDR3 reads TGCGCCAGCAGAGGACTCCCGAACACCGGGGAGCTGTTTTTT. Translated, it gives CASRGLPNTGELFF.

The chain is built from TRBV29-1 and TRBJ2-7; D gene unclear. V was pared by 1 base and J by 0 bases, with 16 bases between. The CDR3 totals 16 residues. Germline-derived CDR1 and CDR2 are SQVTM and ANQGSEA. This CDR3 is CSVEVGVGRRSYEQYF. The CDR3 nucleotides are TGCAGCGTTGAAGTAGGTGTCGGCAGGCGCTCCTACGAGCAGTACTTC.

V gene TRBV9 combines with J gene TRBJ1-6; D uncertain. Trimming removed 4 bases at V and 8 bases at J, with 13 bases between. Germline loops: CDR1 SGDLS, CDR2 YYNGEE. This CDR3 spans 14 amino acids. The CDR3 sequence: CASSLGRADSPLHF. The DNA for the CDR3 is TGTGCCAGCAGCCTTGGACGGGCCGATTCACCCCTCCACTTT. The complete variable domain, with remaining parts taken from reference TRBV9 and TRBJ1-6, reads DSGVTQTPKHLITATGQRVTLRCSPRSGDLSVYWYQQSLDQGLQFLIQYYNGEERAKGNILERFSAQQFPDLHSELNLSSLELGDSALYFCASSLGRADSPLHFGNGTRLTVT.

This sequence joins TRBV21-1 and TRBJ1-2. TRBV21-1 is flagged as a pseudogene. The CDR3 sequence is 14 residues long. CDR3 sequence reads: CASSRSTLIYGYTF. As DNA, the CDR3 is TGTGCCAGCAGCCGATCGACGCTAATCTATGGCTACACCTTC.

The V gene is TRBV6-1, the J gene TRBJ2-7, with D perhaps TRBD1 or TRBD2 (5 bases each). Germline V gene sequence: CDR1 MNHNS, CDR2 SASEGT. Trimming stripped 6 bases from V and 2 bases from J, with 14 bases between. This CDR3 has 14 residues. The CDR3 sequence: CASSPGRGPYEQYF. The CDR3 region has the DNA TGTGCCAGCAGCCCCGGCCGGGGACCCTACGAGCAGTACTTC.

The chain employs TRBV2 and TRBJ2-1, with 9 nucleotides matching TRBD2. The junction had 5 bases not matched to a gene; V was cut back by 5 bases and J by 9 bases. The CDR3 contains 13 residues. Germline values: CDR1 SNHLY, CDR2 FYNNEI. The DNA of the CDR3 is TGTGCCAGCAGTACCGGGACTAGCTCTGAGCAGTTCTTC. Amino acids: CASSTGTSSEQFF.

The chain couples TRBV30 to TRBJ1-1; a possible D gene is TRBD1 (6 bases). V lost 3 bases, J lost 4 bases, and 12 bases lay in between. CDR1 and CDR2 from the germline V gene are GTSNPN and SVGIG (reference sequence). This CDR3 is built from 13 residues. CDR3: CAWSQDRGTEAFF. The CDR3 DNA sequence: TGTGCCTGGAGCCAGGACAGAGGCACTGAAGCTTTCTTT. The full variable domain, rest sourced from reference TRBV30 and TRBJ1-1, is SQTIHQWPATLVQPVGSPLSLECTVEGTSNPNLYWYRQAAGRGLQLLFYSVGIGQISSEVPQNLSASRPQDRQFILSSKKLLLSDSGFYLCAWSQDRGTEAFFGQGTRLTVV.

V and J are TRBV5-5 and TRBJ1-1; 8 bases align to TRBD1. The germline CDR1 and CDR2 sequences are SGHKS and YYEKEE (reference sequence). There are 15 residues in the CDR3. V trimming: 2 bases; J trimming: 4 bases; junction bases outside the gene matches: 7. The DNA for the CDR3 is TGTGCCAGCAGCTTACCCAGGGGGCTTGGCACTGAAGCTTTCTTT. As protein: CASSLPRGLGTEAFF.

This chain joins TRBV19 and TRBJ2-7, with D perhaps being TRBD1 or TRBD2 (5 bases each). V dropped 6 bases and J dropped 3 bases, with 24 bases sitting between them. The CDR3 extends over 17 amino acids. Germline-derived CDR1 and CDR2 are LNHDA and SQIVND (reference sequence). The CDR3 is CASSTRDGNPPRYEQYF. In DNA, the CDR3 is TGTGCCAGTAGCACCCGGGACGGCAATCCCCCCCGCTACGAGCAGTACTTC.

The CDR3: CASGLVWARGRYEQYF. CDR3 DNA sequence: TGTGCTAGTGGTTTGGTATGGGCCAGGGGGCGGTACGAGCAGTACTTC. The chain couples TRBV12-5 to TRBJ2-7, with 8 bases matching TRBD1. V lost 0 bases and J lost 4; bases outside the gene matches: 8. This CDR3 region has 16 residues. From germline, CDR1 is LGHNT and CDR2 FRNRAP. The full variable domain, its missing parts supplied by reference TRBV12-5 and TRBJ2-7, is DARVTQTPRHKVTEMGQEVTMRCQPILGHNTVFWYRQTMMQGLELLAYFRNRAPLDDSGMPKDRFSAEMPDATLATLKIQPSEPRDSAVYFCASGLVWARGRYEQYFGPGTRLTVT.

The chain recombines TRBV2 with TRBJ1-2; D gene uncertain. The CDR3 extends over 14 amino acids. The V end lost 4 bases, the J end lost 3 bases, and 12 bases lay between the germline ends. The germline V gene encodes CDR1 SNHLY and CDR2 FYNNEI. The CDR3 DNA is TGTGCCAGCAGTGGGGGAGTGGGCGACTATGGCTACACCTTC. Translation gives CASSGGVGDYGYTF.

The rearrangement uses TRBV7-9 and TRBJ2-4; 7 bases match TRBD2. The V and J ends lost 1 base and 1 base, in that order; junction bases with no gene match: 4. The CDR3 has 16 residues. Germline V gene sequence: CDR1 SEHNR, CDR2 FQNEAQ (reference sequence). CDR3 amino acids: CASSLEVGGAKNIQYF. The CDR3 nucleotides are TGTGCCAGCAGCTTAGAGGTGGGGGGGGCCAAAAACATTCAGTACTTC.

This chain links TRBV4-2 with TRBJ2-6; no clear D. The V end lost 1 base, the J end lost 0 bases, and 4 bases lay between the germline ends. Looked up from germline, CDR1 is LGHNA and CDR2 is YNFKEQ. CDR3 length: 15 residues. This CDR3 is CASSQARSGANVLTF. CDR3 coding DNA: TGTGCCAGCAGCCAAGCCCGCTCTGGGGCCAACGTCCTGACTTTC.

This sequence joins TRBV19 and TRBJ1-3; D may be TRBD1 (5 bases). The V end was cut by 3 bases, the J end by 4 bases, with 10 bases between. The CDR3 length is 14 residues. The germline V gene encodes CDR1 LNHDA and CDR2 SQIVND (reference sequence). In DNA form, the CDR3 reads TGTGCCAGTAGTATCGGTGGGGCCGGAAACACCATATATTTT. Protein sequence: CASSIGGAGNTIYF. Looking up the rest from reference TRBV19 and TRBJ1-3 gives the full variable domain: DGGITQSPKYLFRKEGQNVTLSCEQNLNHDAMYWYRQDPGQGLRLIYYSQIVNDFQKGDIAEGYSVSREKKESFPLTVTSAQKNPTAFYLCASSIGGAGNTIYFGEGSWLTVV.

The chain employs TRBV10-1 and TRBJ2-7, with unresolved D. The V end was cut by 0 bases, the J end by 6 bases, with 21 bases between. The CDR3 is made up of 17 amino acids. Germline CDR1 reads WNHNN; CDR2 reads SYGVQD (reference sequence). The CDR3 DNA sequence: TGCGCCAGCAGTGAGTCAGGAGTGACATCCTTAGGAAGCGAGCAGTACTTC. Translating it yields CASSESGVTSLGSEQYF.

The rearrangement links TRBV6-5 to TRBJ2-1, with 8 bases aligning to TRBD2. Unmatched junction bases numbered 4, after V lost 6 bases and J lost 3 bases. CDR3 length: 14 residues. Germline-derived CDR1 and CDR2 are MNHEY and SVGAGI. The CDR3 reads CASRYSGNYNEQFF. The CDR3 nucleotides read TGTGCCAGCAGGTATAGCGGGAACTACAATGAGCAGTTCTTC.

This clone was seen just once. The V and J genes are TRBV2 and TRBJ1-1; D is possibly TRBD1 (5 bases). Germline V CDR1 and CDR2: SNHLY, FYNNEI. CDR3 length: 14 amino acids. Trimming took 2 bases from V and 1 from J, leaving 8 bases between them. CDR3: CASSERQGNTEAFF. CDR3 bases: TGTGCCAGCAGTGAACGGCAGGGGAACACTGAAGCTTTCTTT.

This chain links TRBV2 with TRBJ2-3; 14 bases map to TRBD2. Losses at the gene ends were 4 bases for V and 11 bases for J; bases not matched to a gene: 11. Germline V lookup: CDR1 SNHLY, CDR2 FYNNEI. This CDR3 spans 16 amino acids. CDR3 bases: TGTGCCAGCAGTGCCGGACTAGCGGGAGGTACCGGGGGGCAGTATTTT. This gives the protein CASSAGLAGGTGGQYF.

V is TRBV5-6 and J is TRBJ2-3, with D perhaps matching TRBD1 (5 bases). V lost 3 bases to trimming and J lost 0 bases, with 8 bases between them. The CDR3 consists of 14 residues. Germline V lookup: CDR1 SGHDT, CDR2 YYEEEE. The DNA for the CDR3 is TGTGCCAGCAGCTACGACAGTAGCACAGATACGCAGTATTTT. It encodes CASSYDSSTDTQYF. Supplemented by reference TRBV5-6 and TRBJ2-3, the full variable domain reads DAGVTQSPTHLIKTRGQQVTLRCSPKSGHDTVSWYQQALGQGPQFIFQYYEEEERQRGNFPDRFSGHQFPNYSSELNVNALLLGDSALYLCASSYDSSTDTQYFGPGTRLTVL.

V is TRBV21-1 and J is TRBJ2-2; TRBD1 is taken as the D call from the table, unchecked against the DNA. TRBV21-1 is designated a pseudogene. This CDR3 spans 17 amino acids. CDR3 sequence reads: CASSRLPWTGNTGELFF. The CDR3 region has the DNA TGTGCCAGCAGCCGACTACCTTGGACAGGTAACACCGGGGAGCTGTTTTTT.

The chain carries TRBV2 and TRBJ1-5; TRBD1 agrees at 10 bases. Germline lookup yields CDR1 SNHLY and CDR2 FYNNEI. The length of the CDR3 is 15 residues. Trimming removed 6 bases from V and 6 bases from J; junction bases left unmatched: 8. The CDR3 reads CASSRLDRGSQPQHF. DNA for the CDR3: TGTGCCAGCAGCCGATTGGACAGGGGGAGTCAGCCCCAGCATTTT. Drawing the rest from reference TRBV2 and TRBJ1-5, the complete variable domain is EPEVTQTPSHQVTQMGQEVILRCVPISNHLYFYWYRQILGQKVEFLVSFYNNEISEKSEIFDDQFSVERPDGSNFTLKIRSTKLEDSAMYFCASSRLDRGSQPQHFGDGTRLSIL.

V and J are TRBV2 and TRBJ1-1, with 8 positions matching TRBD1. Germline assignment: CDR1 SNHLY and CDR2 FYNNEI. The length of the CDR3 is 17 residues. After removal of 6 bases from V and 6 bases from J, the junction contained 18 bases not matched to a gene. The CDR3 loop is CASSADRDFFWKAEAFF. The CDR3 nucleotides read TGTGCCAGCAGCGCGGACAGGGACTTTTTCTGGAAGGCTGAAGCTTTCTTT.

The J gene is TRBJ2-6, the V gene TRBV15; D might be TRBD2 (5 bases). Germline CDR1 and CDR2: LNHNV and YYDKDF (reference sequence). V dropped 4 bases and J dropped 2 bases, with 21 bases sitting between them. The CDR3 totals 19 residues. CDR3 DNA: TGTGCCACCAGCACAGCCCGACTACCCCACCTTACTGGGGCCAACGTCCTGACTTTC. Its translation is CATSTARLPHLTGANVLTF.

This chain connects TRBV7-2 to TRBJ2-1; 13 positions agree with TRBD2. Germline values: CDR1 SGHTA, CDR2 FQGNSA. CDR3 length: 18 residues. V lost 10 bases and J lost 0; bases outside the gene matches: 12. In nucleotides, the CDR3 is TGTGCCAACCTAGGTGGACTAGCGGGAGTTGACTCCTACAATGAGCAGTTCTTC. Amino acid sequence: CANLGGLAGVDSYNEQFF.

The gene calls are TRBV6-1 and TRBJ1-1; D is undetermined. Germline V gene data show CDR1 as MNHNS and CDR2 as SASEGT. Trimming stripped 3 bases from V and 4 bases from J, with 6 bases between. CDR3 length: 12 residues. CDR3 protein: CASSDGSTEAFF. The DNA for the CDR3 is TGTGCCAGCAGTGATGGGTCCACTGAAGCTTTCTTT.